A selection of T cell receptor beta chains follows, all from one sample in a study of T cells after yellow fever vaccination. TCRdb passed the 5' RACE reads through MiXCR, listing each CDR3 protein once. The sample contains around 110,000 distinct CDR3 sequences, 7.5% to 9.5% of which appear only once. This specimen consisted of CD8+ T cells sorted from PBMCs, obtained 45 days after the yellow fever booster vaccination. The receptors come from a man between 25 and 39 years old who received the YFV17D yellow fever vaccine. CDR3s include the opening cysteine and the closing phenylalanine or tryptophan. Fields, in order: J gene, V gene, D gene, clone size, CDR3 DNA, CDR3 protein. D genes are given only for firm matches. Clone size appears in some rows only: once, few, many, or a class for an expanded clone.

J: TRBJ2-7
V: TRBV2
D: .
size: .
DNA: TGTGCCAGCAGCCTCCAGTGGGAGGTCCCCTACGAGCAGTACTTC
CDR3: CASSLQWEVPYEQYF

J: TRBJ2-3
V: TRBV9
D: .
size: few
DNA: TGTGCCAGCAGCGGTGCCCTTTCAGATACGCAGTATTTT
CDR3: CASSGALSDTQYF

J: TRBJ1-1
V: TRBV29-1
D: .
size: many
DNA: TGCAGCGCGCTTGGGACGGTACAAGAAGCTTTCTTT
CDR3: CSALGTVQEAFF

J: TRBJ2-7
V: TRBV20-1
D: TRBD1
size: .
DNA: TGCAGTGCTAGACCAATCGACAGGGGGATCTACGAGCAGTACTTC
CDR3: CSARPIDRGIYEQYF

J: TRBJ2-5
V: TRBV6-1
D: .
size: .
DNA: TGTGCCAGCAGTCCGCAGGGTGGACAAGAGACCCAGTACTTC
CDR3: CASSPQGGQETQYF

J: TRBJ2-1
V: TRBV4-3
D: TRBD2
size: .
DNA: TGCGCCAGCAGCCCCTGGACTAGCGGGTCCAATGAGCAGTTCTTC
CDR3: CASSPWTSGSNEQFF

J: TRBJ1-4
V: TRBV5-5
D: .
size: few
DNA: TGTGCCAGCAGCGCTTCGGGGGGCTCGTTCGAAAAACTGTTTTTT
CDR3: CASSASGGSFEKLFF

J: TRBJ2-1
V: TRBV12-3/TRBV12-4
D: .
size: few
DNA: TGTGCCAGCATAGGGGGGGGGAATGAGCAGTTCTTC
CDR3: CASIGGGNEQFF

J: TRBJ2-7
V: TRBV7-3
D: .
size: many
DNA: TGTGCCAGCAGCTCTCAAGCAATAGGCCCCTACGAGCAGTACTTC
CDR3: CASSSQAIGPYEQYF

J: TRBJ2-1
V: TRBV7-9
D: .
size: .
DNA: TGTGCCAGCAGTTCTCAGGGTTCCTCGGGCAATGAGCAGTTCTTC
CDR3: CASSSQGSSGNEQFF

J: TRBJ2-1
V: TRBV27
D: .
size: many
DNA: TGTGCCAGCAGTTTAATGGCCTCACCTCTGCCCTACAATGAGCAGTTCTTC
CDR3: CASSLMASPLPYNEQFF

J: TRBJ2-5
V: TRBV6-2/TRBV6-3
D: TRBD1
size: many
DNA: TGTGCCAGCTGGTGGACGGAGACAGGGGAGGAGACCCAGTACTTC
CDR3: CASWWTETGEETQYF

J: TRBJ2-4
V: TRBV4-3
D: TRBD2
size: many
DNA: TGCGCCAGCAGCCAAGTTGGCGGGGGAGCCAAAAACATTCAGTACTTC
CDR3: CASSQVGGGAKNIQYF

J: TRBJ2-6
V: TRBV28
D: .
size: many
DNA: TGTGCCAGCAGTTTATACGGGGATACCAACGTCCTGACTTTC
CDR3: CASSLYGDTNVLTF

J: TRBJ2-7
V: TRBV7-2
D: .
size: few
DNA: TGTGCCAGCAGCTTAAATGGCGACACCTACGAGCAGTACTTC
CDR3: CASSLNGDTYEQYF

J: TRBJ2-1
V: TRBV4-3
D: TRBD2
size: few
DNA: TGCGCCAGCAGCCAAGAATCTGGGACTAGCATGGTCTCCTACAATGAGCAGTTCTTC
CDR3: CASSQESGTSMVSYNEQFF

J: TRBJ2-3
V: TRBV20-1
D: TRBD2
size: few
DNA: TGCAGTGCTAGAGCTGGCGGGAGGTATCAAGATACGCAGTATTTT
CDR3: CSARAGGRYQDTQYF

J: TRBJ1-5
V: TRBV20-1
D: TRBD1
size: many
DNA: TGCAGTGCTAGAGAGACAGGGGATAGCAATCAGCCCCAGCATTTT
CDR3: CSARETGDSNQPQHF

J: TRBJ2-1
V: TRBV7-2
D: .
size: many
DNA: TGTGCCAGCAGCCCGACTAGTTCCCATGAGCAGTTCTTC
CDR3: CASSPTSSHEQFF

J: TRBJ2-2
V: TRBV7-6
D: .
size: .
DNA: TGTGCCACCGAGGGCAGACCGAACACCGGGGAGCTGTTTTTT
CDR3: CATEGRPNTGELFF

J: TRBJ2-1
V: TRBV7-6
D: .
size: .
DNA: TGTGCCAGCAGCGGCAGATATGAAACGTACAATGAGCAGTTCTTC
CDR3: CASSGRYETYNEQFF

J: TRBJ2-2
V: TRBV5-1
D: .
size: .
DNA: TGCGCCAGCAGGTCCCCCGGGACGAACACCGGGGAGCTGTTTTTT
CDR3: CASRSPGTNTGELFF

J: TRBJ2-5
V: TRBV6-1
D: .
size: many
DNA: TGTGCCAGCACTACTTGGGACGGCCAAGAGACCCAGTACTTC
CDR3: CASTTWDGQETQYF

J: TRBJ1-2
V: TRBV6-2/TRBV6-3
D: .
size: many
DNA: TGTGCCAGCAGTGCCAACGGGGGCTACACCTTC
CDR3: CASSANGGYTF

J: TRBJ2-3
V: TRBV20-1
D: .
size: .
DNA: TGCAGTGCCGAAGGAGGGCACGGGTGGGTCTCAGATACGCAGTATTTT
CDR3: CSAEGGHGWVSDTQYF

J: TRBJ2-3
V: TRBV6-5
D: TRBD1
size: many
DNA: TGTGCCAGCAGTTACGGGGACAGGGAAACAGATACGCAGTATTTT
CDR3: CASSYGDRETDTQYF

J: TRBJ2-7
V: TRBV27
D: .
size: many
DNA: TGTGCCAGCAGGTTGCGACTTGGCTACGAGCAGTACTTC
CDR3: CASRLRLGYEQYF

J: TRBJ2-3
V: TRBV6-5
D: .
size: many
DNA: TGTGCCAGCAGTTACTCCTCGAACACAGATACGCAGTATTTT
CDR3: CASSYSSNTDTQYF

J: TRBJ2-7
V: TRBV11-2
D: .
size: .
DNA: TGTGCCAGCAGCTTAGCTCTACCTTCCCAAGTGACACACTCCTACGAGCAGTACTTC
CDR3: CASSLALPSQVTHSYEQYF

J: TRBJ2-1
V: TRBV27
D: .
size: many
DNA: TGTGCCAGCAGTTCCGCAGGAGCGCCAAGTTACAATGAGCAGTTCTTC
CDR3: CASSSAGAPSYNEQFF

J: TRBJ2-1
V: TRBV5-1
D: TRBD2
size: many
DNA: TGCGCCAGCAGCTTGGGGACTAGCGGCCCCTACAATGAGCAGTTCTTC
CDR3: CASSLGTSGPYNEQFF

J: TRBJ1-5
V: TRBV20-1
D: TRBD1
size: few
DNA: TGCAGTGTACAGGGGATGGATCAGCCCCAGCATTTT
CDR3: CSVQGMDQPQHF

J: TRBJ2-7
V: TRBV7-9
D: TRBD2
size: many
DNA: TGTGCCAGCAGCCCTACTAGCGACTACGAGCAGTACTTC
CDR3: CASSPTSDYEQYF

J: TRBJ2-3
V: TRBV6-6
D: .
size: many
DNA: TGTGCCAGCAGTTACTCGGGAGATACGCAGTATTTT
CDR3: CASSYSGDTQYF

J: TRBJ2-7
V: TRBV27
D: TRBD2
size: many
DNA: TGTGCCAGCAGTTTTGTCGCGGCGGGAGTGTACGAGCAGTACTTC
CDR3: CASSFVAAGVYEQYF

J: TRBJ2-6
V: TRBV7-9
D: .
size: many
DNA: TGTGCCAGCAGCTTAGTGCTGGGTCCTGGGGCCAACGTCCTGACTTTC
CDR3: CASSLVLGPGANVLTF

J: TRBJ1-6
V: TRBV15
D: TRBD1
size: few
DNA: TGTGCCACCAGCGCAAAGCCCCTGACAGGGGTGGCTTCACCCCTCCACTTT
CDR3: CATSAKPLTGVASPLHF

J: TRBJ2-7
V: TRBV5-1
D: TRBD1
size: .
DNA: TGCGCCAGCAGCTTGGGTGGGACAGACTACGAGCAGTACTTC
CDR3: CASSLGGTDYEQYF

J: TRBJ2-5
V: TRBV6-5
D: .
size: .
DNA: TGTGCCAGCAGTTACGCCCTTAGCGGCCAAGAGACCCAGTACTTC
CDR3: CASSYALSGQETQYF

J: TRBJ2-7
V: TRBV5-6
D: TRBD1
size: .
DNA: TGTGCCAGCAGCTTTGGACAGGGGGCCGACGAGCAGTACTTC
CDR3: CASSFGQGADEQYF

J: TRBJ2-5
V: TRBV4-3
D: .
size: many
DNA: TGCGCCAGCAGCCAATTGGACGGTCAAGAGACCCAGTACTTC
CDR3: CASSQLDGQETQYF

J: TRBJ2-7
V: TRBV7-9
D: .
size: few
DNA: TGTGCCAGCAGCTTAGAATTCGGGGGCGTCGACGAGCAGTACTTC
CDR3: CASSLEFGGVDEQYF

J: TRBJ2-7
V: TRBV30
D: TRBD2
size: many
DNA: TGTGCCTGGAGGCCTAGCGGGGGCGGCGAGCAGTACTTC
CDR3: CAWRPSGGGEQYF

J: TRBJ2-5
V: TRBV9
D: .
size: .
DNA: TGTGCCAGCAGCGTAGATGGGCTAGCAAGCGAGACCCAGTACTTC
CDR3: CASSVDGLASETQYF

J: TRBJ2-7
V: TRBV6-2/TRBV6-3
D: TRBD2
size: few
DNA: TGTGCCAGCAGCCTAAGGGTGGCTAGCGGACTCTACGAGCAGTACTTC
CDR3: CASSLRVASGLYEQYF

J: TRBJ2-7
V: TRBV2
D: TRBD2
size: many
DNA: TGTGCCACCCAAGAAGCGGGAACCTACGAGCAGTACTTC
CDR3: CATQEAGTYEQYF

J: TRBJ2-5
V: TRBV10-2
D: .
size: .
DNA: TGCGCCAGCAGTAGTCCAGTCCCGGGCCAAGAGACCCAGTACTTC
CDR3: CASSSPVPGQETQYF

J: TRBJ2-1
V: TRBV6-2/TRBV6-3
D: TRBD2
size: many
DNA: TGTGCCAGCAGTAGCCCCTTTACTAGCGGCCCGTACTACAATGAGCAGTTCTTC
CDR3: CASSSPFTSGPYYNEQFF

J: TRBJ2-5
V: TRBV5-6
D: .
size: .
DNA: TGTGCCAGCAGCTGGGGGGGCGGGGCTAGAGAGACCCAGTACTTC
CDR3: CASSWGGGARETQYF

J: TRBJ2-1
V: TRBV20-1
D: .
size: many
DNA: TGCAGTGCTAGTATAGTAGGCAATGAGCAGTTCTTC
CDR3: CSASIVGNEQFF

J: TRBJ2-5
V: TRBV7-9
D: .
size: many
DNA: TGTGCCAGCAACGGACTGGGGCGAGAGACCCAGTACTTC
CDR3: CASNGLGRETQYF

J: TRBJ2-5
V: TRBV7-7
D: TRBD2
size: many
DNA: TGTGCCAGCAGCTCTTCGGCGGGAGGGCTAAGTGAGGAGACCCAGTACTTC
CDR3: CASSSSAGGLSEETQYF

J: TRBJ2-3
V: TRBV20-1
D: .
size: many
DNA: TGCAGTGCTAGAGACAGGGATTTCGCAGATACGCAGTATTTT
CDR3: CSARDRDFADTQYF

J: TRBJ2-4
V: TRBV4-1
D: .
size: few
DNA: TGCGCCAGCAGCTCTATGGGGGCGGGCAAAAACATTCAGTACTTC
CDR3: CASSSMGAGKNIQYF

J: TRBJ2-2
V: TRBV7-2
D: .
size: many
DNA: TGTGCCAGCAGATCTGACAGATGGGACACCGGGGAGCTGTTTTTT
CDR3: CASRSDRWDTGELFF

J: TRBJ2-5
V: TRBV20-1
D: .
size: .
DNA: TGCAGCGGGCACACTGACCATTACGGTCCGGGAAGGGTTTTAGGGATTGAGACCCAGTACTTC
CDR3: CSGHTDHYGPGRVLGIETQYF

J: TRBJ2-7
V: TRBV4-2
D: .
size: many
DNA: TGTGCCAGCAGCCAAGAGGGGGGCCCCTACGAGCAGTACTTC
CDR3: CASSQEGGPYEQYF

J: TRBJ2-2
V: TRBV6-1
D: .
size: many
DNA: TGTGCCAGCACCCAAGGGGGCACCGGGGAGCTGTTTTTT
CDR3: CASTQGGTGELFF

J: TRBJ2-1
V: TRBV12-3/TRBV12-4
D: .
size: many
DNA: TGTGCCAGCAGTTTTCCCCAGGGTAACGATCATGAGCAGTTCTTC
CDR3: CASSFPQGNDHEQFF

J: TRBJ2-7
V: TRBV4-2
D: .
size: many
DNA: TGTGCCAGCAGCCAAGTAGGGATATACGAGCAGTACTTC
CDR3: CASSQVGIYEQYF